This TCR beta chain comes out of a study of blood T cell repertoires in COVID-19 (dated by TCRdb to about 2020). For the wider study: Collaborator samples came from the United States, Italy and Spain and covered acute and convalescent phases of COVID-19. The repertoires were made available in a free public database intended to serve as a resource for research on the immune response to SARS-CoV-2. Samples were obtained from the ongoing ImmuneRACE study (first 160 participants) and from 1,254 subjects provided by 6 global collaborators. Where HLA class I and class II types were available, the types were taken from metadata supplied by the sample provider, not from assay-based typing. A de-identified subject ID, COVID-19 status, age in years and sex were almost always included in the sample metadata. Subjects who had been exposed to COVID-19, were actively infected with it, or had recovered from it provided the deeply sampled blood TCRbeta repertoires that made up the dataset. The material from the prospective study consisted of cDNA or gDNA derived from T cells, B-cell-depleted T cells, or PBMCs. Overall study outcomes, separate from this receptor: The amount of clinical and demographic metadata varied by source and participant and was provided uncurated.

A second Seattle source provided samples from volunteer blood donors who had recovered from COVID-19. Collaborating institutions collected whole blood in K2EDTA tubes following their own protocols. For TCRbeta analysis, collaborator samples were shipped as frozen whole blood, as isolated PBMCs, or as DNA extracted from either sample type. The immunoSEQ Assay, a bias-controlled multiplex PCR, was used to amplify TCRbeta CDR3 regions from genomic DNA. In the source study's methods: The number of nucleated cells in each sample was estimated by amplification of reference gene primers within the assay. Sequence reads were collapsed and filtered to measure the absolute abundance of every unique TCRbeta CDR3 rearrangement. For each sample, productive Simpson clonality was calculated as the square root of Simpson's diversity index across productive rearrangements. What TCRdb holds here is the immuneACCESS table cut down to in-frame rearrangements. Part of the clones is not present; checked against another copy, under half of the missing clones reflect an unresolved V gene, and the others are unexplained. The V and J calls and clone size come from that table; D and trimming were worked out from the DNA. The sample table holds more than 150,000 clones, of which around 81% were seen once. 13% of the sample comes from the top ten.

Remarks on this clone: The antigen it binds to is not known. No base qualities exist here, and no much larger clone lies one base off it.

V and J are trimmed by 2 bases and 12 bases, and the gene matches miss 8 bases of the junction. The germline V gene yields MNHEY for CDR1 and SVGEGT for CDR2. The CDR3 covers 14 residues, taking in both the cysteine and the phenylalanine. The sequence is cut down to CDR3 DNA, 42 bases in frame from base 1. The chain uses TRBV6-2 or TRBV6-3 and TRBJ1-2, with TRBD1 matching 11 junction bases. The sample was peripheral blood. This receptor was obtained from a man between 65 and 80 years old who had recovered from COVID-19. The CDR3 reads as follows: CASSYPRTGGADTF. In nucleotide form, the sequence is TGTGCCAGCAGTTACCCGAGGACAGGGGGCGCAGACACCTTC.